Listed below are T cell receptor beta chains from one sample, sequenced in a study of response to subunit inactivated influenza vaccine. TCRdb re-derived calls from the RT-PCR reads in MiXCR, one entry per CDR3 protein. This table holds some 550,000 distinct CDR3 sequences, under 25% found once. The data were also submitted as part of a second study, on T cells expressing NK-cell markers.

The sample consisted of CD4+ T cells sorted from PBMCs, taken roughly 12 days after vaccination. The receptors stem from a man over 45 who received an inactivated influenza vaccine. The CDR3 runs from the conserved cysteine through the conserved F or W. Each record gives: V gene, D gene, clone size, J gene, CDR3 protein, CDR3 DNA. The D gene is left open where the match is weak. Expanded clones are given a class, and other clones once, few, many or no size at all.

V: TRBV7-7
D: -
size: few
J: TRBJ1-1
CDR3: CASSCGTEAFF
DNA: TGTGCTAGCAGCTGTGGGACGGAAGCTTTCTTT

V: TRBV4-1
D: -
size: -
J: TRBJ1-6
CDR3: CASSQDNTVGGRPLHF
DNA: TGCGCCAGCAGCCAAGATAATACGGTGGGCGGAAGACCCCTCCACTTT

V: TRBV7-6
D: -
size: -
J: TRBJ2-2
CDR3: CASSLASLGLNTGELFF
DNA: TGTGCCAGCAGCTTAGCTAGCCTTGGACTGAACACCGGGGAGCTGTTTTTT

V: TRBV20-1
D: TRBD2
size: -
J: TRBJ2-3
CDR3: CSARTSGHNTQYF
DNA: TGCAGTGCTCGGACTAGCGGGCACAATACGCAGTATTTT

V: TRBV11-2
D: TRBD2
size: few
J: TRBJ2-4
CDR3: CASCLDPLAGSRAKNIQYF
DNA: TGTGCCAGCTGCTTAGATCCCCTAGCGGGCTCAAGAGCCAAAAACATTCAGTACTTC

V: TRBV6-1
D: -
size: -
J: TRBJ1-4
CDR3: CASSEESGVFEKLFF
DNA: TGTGCCAGCAGTGAAGAATCAGGGGTTTTTGAAAAACTGTTTTTT

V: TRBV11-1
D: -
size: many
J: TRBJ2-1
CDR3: CASSRTRGKYLNEQFF
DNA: TGTGCCAGCAGCAGAACTAGAGGGAAGTACCTTAATGAGCAGTTCTTC

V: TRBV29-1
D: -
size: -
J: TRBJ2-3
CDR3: CSVVRGSIYADTQYF
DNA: TGCAGCGTTGTCCGGGGGTCTATTTACGCAGATACGCAGTATTTT

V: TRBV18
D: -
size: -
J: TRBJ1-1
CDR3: CASSPAATEAFF
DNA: TGTGCCAGCTCACCCGCAGCCACTGAAGCTTTCTTT

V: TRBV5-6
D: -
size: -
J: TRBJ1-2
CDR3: CASSLPSGEPSGYTF
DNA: TGTGCCAGCAGCTTGCCGTCGGGCGAGCCGTCGGGCTACACCTTC

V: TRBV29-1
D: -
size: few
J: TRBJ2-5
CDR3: CSVARPGELETQYF
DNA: TGCAGCGTCGCTAGGCCGGGAGAGCTAGAGACCCAGTACTTC

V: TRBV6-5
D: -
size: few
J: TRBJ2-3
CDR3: CASHWGNTQYF
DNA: TGTGCCAGTCACTGGGGGAATACGCAGTATTTT

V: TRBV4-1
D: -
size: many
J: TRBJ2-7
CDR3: CASSQDPGTNSYEQYF
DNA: TGCGCCAGCAGCCAAGACCCCGGGACAAACTCCTACGAGCAGTACTTC

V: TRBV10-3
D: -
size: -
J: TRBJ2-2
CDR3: CAIMGRRDTGELFF
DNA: TGTGCCATCATGGGCCGGAGGGACACCGGGGAGCTGTTTTTT

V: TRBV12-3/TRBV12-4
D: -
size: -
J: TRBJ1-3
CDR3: CASSLWLSGNTIYF
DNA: TGTGCCAGCAGTTTATGGCTCTCTGGAAACACCATATATTTT

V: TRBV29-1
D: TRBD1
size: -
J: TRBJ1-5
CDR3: CSVAQGDRNQPQHF
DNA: TGCAGCGTTGCCCAGGGGGATCGCAATCAGCCCCAGCATTTT

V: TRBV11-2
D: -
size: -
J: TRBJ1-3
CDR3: CASSLAPVTIYF
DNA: TGTGCCAGCAGCTTAGCCCCCGTCACCATATATTTT

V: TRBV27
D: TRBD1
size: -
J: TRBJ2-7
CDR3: CASRPLGQHEQYF
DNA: TGTGCCAGCAGGCCACTGGGACAGCACGAGCAGTACTTC

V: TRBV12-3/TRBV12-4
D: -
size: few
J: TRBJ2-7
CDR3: CASSPRPTYEQYF
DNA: TGTGCCAGCAGCCCTCGGCCAACCTACGAGCAGTACTTC

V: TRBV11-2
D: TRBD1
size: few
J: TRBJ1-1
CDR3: CASSLEGQGAGNTEAFF
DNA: TGTGCCAGCAGCTTAGAGGGACAGGGGGCAGGAAACACTGAAGCTTTCTTT

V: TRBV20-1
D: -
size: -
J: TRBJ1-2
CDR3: CSVKGYGYTF
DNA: TGCAGTGTCAAGGGATATGGCTACACCTTC

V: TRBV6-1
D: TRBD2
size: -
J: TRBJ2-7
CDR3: CASRVTSVGSYEQYF
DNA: TGTGCCAGCAGAGTAACTAGCGTGGGCTCCTACGAGCAGTACTTC

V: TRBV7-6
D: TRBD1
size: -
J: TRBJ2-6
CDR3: CASSSGQGAWRSGANVLTF
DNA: TGTGCCAGCAGCTCCGGCCAGGGGGCATGGCGTAGTGGGGCCAACGTCCTGACTTTC

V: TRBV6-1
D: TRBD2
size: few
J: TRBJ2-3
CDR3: CASAPPGGVPYTQYF
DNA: TGTGCCAGCGCCCCTCCGGGAGGGGTTCCGTATACGCAGTATTTT

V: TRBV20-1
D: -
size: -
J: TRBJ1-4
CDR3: CSARDLALSGEKLFF
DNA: TGCAGTGCCCGAGACCTGGCCCTCTCAGGGGAAAAACTGTTTTTT

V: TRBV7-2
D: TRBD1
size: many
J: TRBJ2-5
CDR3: CASSRRGLGDRESQYF
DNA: TGTGCCAGCAGTAGAAGGGGGTTAGGGGACAGGGAGTCCCAGTACTTC

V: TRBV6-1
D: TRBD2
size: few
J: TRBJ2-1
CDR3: CASSKGLAGFEFF
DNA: TGTGCCAGCAGTAAGGGACTAGCGGGCTTTGAGTTCTTC

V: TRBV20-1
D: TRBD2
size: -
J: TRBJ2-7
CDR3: CSAKGLADYEQYF
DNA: TGCAGTGCTAAGGGACTAGCGGACTACGAGCAGTACTTC

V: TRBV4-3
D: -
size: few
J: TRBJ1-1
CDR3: CASSQDSRRNTEAFF
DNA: TGCGCCAGCAGCCAAGATAGCCGCAGGAATACTGAAGCTTTCTTT

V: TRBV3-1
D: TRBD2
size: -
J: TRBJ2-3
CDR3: CASSAAGTTSTDTQYF
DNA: TGTGCCAGCAGCGCAGCCGGGACTACTAGCACAGATACGCAGTATTTT

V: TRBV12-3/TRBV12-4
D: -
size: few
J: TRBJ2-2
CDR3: CASTLNTGELFF
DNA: TGTGCCAGCACCCTGAATACCGGGGAGCTGTTTTTT

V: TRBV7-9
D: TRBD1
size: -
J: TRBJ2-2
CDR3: CASSFWTGIRTGELFF
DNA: TGTGCCAGCAGCTTCTGGACAGGGATTCGCACCGGGGAGCTGTTTTTT

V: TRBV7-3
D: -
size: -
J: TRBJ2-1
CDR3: CASSLVAGRYNEQFF
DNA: TGTGCCAGCAGCTTAGTGGCGGGGCGTTACAATGAGCAGTTCTTC

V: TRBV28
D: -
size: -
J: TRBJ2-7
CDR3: CASRSQGGSYEQYF
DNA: TGTGCCAGCAGATCACAGGGAGGCTCCTACGAGCAGTACTTC

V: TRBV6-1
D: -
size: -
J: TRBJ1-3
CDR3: CASNPLSGNTIYF
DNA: TGTGCCAGCAACCCCCTGTCTGGAAACACCATATATTTT

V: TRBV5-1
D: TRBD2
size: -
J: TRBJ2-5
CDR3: CASSLTGTSGTQTQYF
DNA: TGCGCCAGCAGCCTAACCGGGACTAGCGGTACTCAGACCCAGTACTTC

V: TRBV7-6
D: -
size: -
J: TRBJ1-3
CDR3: CASSFGTTGWNTIYF
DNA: TGTGCCAGCAGCTTCGGGACAACGGGTTGGAACACCATATATTTT

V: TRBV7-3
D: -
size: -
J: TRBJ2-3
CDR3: CASSLTGGPTDTQYF
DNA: TGTGCCAGCAGCTTAACTGGAGGGCCGACAGATACGCAGTATTTT

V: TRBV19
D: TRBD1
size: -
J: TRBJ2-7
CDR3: CASRQGTGNYGQYF
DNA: TGTGCCAGTAGACAAGGGACAGGGAACTACGGTCAGTACTTC

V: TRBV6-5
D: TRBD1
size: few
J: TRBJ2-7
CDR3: CATGQGLEQYF
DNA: TGTGCCACGGGACAGGGTCTCGAGCAGTACTTC

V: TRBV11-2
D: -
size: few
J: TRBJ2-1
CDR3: CARGVNEQFF
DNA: TGTGCCAGAGGCGTCAATGAGCAGTTCTTC

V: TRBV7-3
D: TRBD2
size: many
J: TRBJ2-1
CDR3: CASSLRSGRGRLDEQFF
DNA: TGTGCCAGCAGCTTGCGTAGCGGGAGGGGGCGGTTGGATGAGCAGTTCTTC

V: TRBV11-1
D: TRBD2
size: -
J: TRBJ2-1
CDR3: CASSWREVGEQFF
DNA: TGTGCCAGCAGCTGGCGGGAGGTAGGGGAGCAGTTCTTC

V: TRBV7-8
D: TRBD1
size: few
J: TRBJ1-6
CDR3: CASSDRTGLYNSPLHF
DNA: TGTGCCAGCAGCGACCGGACAGGGCTCTATAATTCACCCCTCCACTTT

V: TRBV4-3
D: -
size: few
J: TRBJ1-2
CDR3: CASSQEASGNYGYTF
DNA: TGCGCCAGCAGCCAAGAAGCGTCAGGGAACTATGGCTACACCTTC

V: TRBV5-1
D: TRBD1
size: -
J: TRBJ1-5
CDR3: CASSSEDRDSNQPQHF
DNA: TGCGCCAGCAGCTCGGAGGACAGGGATAGCAATCAGCCCCAGCATTTT

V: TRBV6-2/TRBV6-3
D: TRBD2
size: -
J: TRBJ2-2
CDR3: CASSPEVAGILRPINAELFF
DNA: TGTGCCAGCAGTCCCGAGGTAGCGGGAATCCTACGGCCGATCAACGCGGAGCTGTTTTTT

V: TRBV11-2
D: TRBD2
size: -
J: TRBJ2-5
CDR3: CASSLVSSSGSFSGTQYF
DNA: TGTGCCAGCAGCTTAGTTTCGTCTAGCGGGAGTTTTAGCGGGACCCAGTACTTC

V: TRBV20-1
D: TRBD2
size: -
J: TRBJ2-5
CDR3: CSAFRLAGDQETQYF
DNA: TGCAGTGCTTTCAGACTAGCGGGCGACCAAGAGACCCAGTACTTC

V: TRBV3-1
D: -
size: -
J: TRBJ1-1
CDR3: CASSRDMNTEAFF
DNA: TGTGCCAGCAGCCGTGATATGAACACTGAAGCTTTCTTT

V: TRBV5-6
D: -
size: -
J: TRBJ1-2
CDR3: CAMGPGLRCCTF
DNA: TGTGCCATGGGCCCTGGGCTCCGTTGCTGCACCTTC

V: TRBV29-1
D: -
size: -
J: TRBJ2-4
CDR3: CSVEFGDTAKNIQYF
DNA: TGCAGCGTTGAGTTTGGGGACACTGCCAAAAACATTCAGTACTTC

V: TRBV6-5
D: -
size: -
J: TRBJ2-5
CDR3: CASRSPVGTQYF
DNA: TGTGCCAGCAGAAGTCCTGTCGGGACCCAGTACTTC

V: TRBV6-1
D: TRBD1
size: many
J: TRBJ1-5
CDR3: CASTGQGPSNQPQHF
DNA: TGTGCCAGCACCGGACAGGGTCCCAGCAATCAGCCCCAGCATTTT

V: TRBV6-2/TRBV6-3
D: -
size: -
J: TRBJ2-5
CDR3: CASSALRGSETQYF
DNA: TGTGCCAGCAGTGCCTTAAGGGGGTCAGAGACCCAGTACTTC